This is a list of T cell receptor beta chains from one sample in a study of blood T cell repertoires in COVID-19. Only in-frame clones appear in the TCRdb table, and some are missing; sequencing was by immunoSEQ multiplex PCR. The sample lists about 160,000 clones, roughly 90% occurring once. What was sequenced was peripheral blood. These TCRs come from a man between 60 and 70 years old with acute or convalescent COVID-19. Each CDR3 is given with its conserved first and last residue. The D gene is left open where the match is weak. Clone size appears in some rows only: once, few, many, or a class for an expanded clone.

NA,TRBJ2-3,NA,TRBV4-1,CASSQARVSTDTQYF,TGCGCCAGCAGCCAAGCCAGGGTGAGCACAGATACGCAGTATTTT
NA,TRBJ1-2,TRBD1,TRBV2,CASSVGTGWGYTF,TGTGCCAGCAGTGTAGGGACAGGGTGGGGCTACACCTTC
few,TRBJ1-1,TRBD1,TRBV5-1,CASSVPTGGITEAFF,TGCGCCAGCAGTGTCCCCACAGGGGGCATCACTGAAGCTTTCTTT
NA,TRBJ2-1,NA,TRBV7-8,CASSPRPSSYNEQFF,TGTGCCAGCAGCCCCCGCCCTAGCTCCTACAATGAGCAGTTCTTC
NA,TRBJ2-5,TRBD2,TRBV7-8,CASSRGGGGETQYF,TGTGCCAGCAGCCGAGGCGGGGGGGGTGAGACCCAGTACTTC
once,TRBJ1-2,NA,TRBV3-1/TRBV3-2,CASSQRGGYTF,TGTGCCAGCAGCCAACGCGGAGGCTACACCTTC
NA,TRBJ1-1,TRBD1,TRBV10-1,CASSPPGQGGWITEAFF,TGCGCCAGCAGTCCCCCGGGACAGGGGGGATGGATCACTGAAGCTTTCTTT
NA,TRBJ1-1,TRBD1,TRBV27,CASRSPGQTNTEAFF,TGTGCCAGCAGATCTCCGGGACAGACGAACACTGAAGCTTTCTTT
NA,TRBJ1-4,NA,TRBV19,CASSVGLATNEKLFF,TGTGCCAGTAGTGTGGGCCTTGCAACTAATGAAAAACTGTTTTTT
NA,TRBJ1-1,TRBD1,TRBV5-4,CASSLSGGLNTEAFF,TGTGCCAGCAGCTTGTCAGGGGGCCTGAACACTGAAGCTTTCTTT
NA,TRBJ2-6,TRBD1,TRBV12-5,CASGLVQGIWAGGHAGANVLTF,TGTGCTAGTGGTTTGGTACAGGGCATTTGGGCAGGGGGTCATGCTGGGGCCAACGTCCTGACTTTC
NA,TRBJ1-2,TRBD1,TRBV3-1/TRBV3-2,CASSQGTGRYGYTF,TGTGCCAGCAGCCAAGGGACAGGGCGCTATGGCTACACCTTC
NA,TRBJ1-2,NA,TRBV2,CATRARAEGGYTF,TGTGCCACGCGCGCTAGGGCGGAGGGTGGCTACACCTTC
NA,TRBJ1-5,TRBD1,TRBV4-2,CASSQQTGDSNQPQHF,TGTGCCAGCAGCCAACAGACAGGGGATAGCAATCAGCCCCAGCATTTT
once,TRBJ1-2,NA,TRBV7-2,CASSEDLDYGYTF,TGTGCCAGCAGCGAGGATTTGGACTATGGCTACACCTTC
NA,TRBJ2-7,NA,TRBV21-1,CARAGQVSDEQYF,TGTGCCAGAGCGGGACAGGTTTCCGACGAGCAGTACTTC
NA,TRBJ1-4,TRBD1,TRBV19,CASSISTGVSNEKLFF,TGTGCCAGTAGTATCTCTACAGGGGTCTCTAATGAAAAACTGTTTTTT
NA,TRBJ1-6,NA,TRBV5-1,CASSRTAARGNSPLHF,TGCGCCAGCAGCCGGACGGCAGCTCGGGGGAATTCACCCCTCCACTTT
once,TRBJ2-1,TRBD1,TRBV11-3,CASSLVVDRVNEQFF,TGTGCCAGCAGCTTAGTTGTTGACAGGGTCAATGAGCAGTTCTTC
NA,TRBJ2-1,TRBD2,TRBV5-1,CASSPGTSGPNEQFF,TGCGCCAGCAGCCCGGGGACTAGCGGGCCAAATGAGCAGTTCTTC
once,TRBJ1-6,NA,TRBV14,CASSQGQGWSSPLHF,TGTGCCAGCAGCCAAGGTCAGGGTTGGAGTTCACCCCTCCACTTT
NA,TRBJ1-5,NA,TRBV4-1,CASSQDQQGAYQPQHF,TGCGCCAGCAGCCAAGATCAACAGGGTGCGTATCAGCCCCAGCATTTT
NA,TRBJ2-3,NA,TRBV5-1,CASTAGLGDTQYF,TGCGCCAGCACGGCAGGGCTGGGAGATACGCAGTATTTT
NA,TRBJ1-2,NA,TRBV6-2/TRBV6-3,CASSRPPGVDGYTF,TGTGCCAGCAGTCGCCCCCCGGGGGTCGATGGCTACACCTTC
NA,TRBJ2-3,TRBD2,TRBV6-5,CASSTRGLGGTQYF,TGTGCCAGCAGTACCCGGGGACTAGGAGGTACGCAGTATTTT
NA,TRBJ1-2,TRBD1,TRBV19,CASSIGLGQGAANYGYTF,TGTGCCAGTAGTATCGGATTAGGACAGGGGGCCGCTAACTATGGCTACACCTTC
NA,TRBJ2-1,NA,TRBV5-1,CASSYDDRYYNEQFF,TGCGCCAGCAGCTACGACGACAGATACTACAATGAGCAGTTCTTC
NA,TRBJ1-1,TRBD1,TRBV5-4,CASSVTGGEDTEAFF,TGTGCCAGCAGCGTGACAGGGGGTGAGGACACTGAAGCTTTCTTT
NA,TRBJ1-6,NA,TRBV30,CAWSRKNFVRSPLHF,TGTGCCTGGAGCAGGAAGAACTTCGTTCGTTCACCCCTCCACTTT
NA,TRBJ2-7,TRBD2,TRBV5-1,CASSLYPTSGGSSSYEQYF,TGCGCCAGCAGCTTGTATCCGACTAGCGGGGGGTCCTCCTCCTACGAGCAGTACTTC
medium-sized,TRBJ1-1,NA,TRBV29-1,CSGSFNTEAFF,TGCAGCGGTTCTTTTAACACTGAAGCTTTCTTT
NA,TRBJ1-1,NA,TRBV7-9,CASSLKGLDTEAFF,TGTGCCAGCAGCTTAAAGGGGCTGGACACTGAAGCTTTCTTT
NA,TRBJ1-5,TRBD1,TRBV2,CASGQGSVQPQHF,TGTGCCAGCGGACAGGGTTCGGTTCAGCCCCAGCATTTT
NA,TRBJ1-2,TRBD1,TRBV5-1,CASSLGPGQGLGGYTF,TGCGCCAGCAGCTTGGGACCGGGACAGGGACTCGGTGGCTACACCTTC
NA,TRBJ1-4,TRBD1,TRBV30,CASPDRVTNEKLFF,TGTGCCTCTCCAGACAGGGTGACTAATGAAAAACTGTTTTTT
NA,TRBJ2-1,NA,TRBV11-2,CASSLRRGITDEQFF,TGTGCCAGCAGCTTGAGGCGGGGTATTACGGATGAGCAGTTCTTC
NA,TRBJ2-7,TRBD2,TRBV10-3,CAIGETSGGAYEQYF,TGTGCCATCGGAGAGACTAGCGGGGGAGCCTACGAGCAGTACTTC
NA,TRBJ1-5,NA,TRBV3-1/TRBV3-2,CASSPGTRGNQPQHF,TGTGCCAGCAGCCCCGGGACTAGGGGCAATCAGCCCCAGCATTTT
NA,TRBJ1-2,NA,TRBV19,CASSIGLRDGYTF,TGTGCCAGTAGTATAGGTCTGAGAGATGGCTACACCTTC
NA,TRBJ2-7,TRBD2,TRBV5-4,CASSLGGGASYEQYF,TGTGCCAGCAGCTTGGGCGGGGGGGCCTCCTACGAGCAGTACTTC
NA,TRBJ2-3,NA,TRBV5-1,CASRETGSFTDTQYF,TGCGCCAGCAGGGAGACAGGTTCCTTCACAGATACGCAGTATTTT